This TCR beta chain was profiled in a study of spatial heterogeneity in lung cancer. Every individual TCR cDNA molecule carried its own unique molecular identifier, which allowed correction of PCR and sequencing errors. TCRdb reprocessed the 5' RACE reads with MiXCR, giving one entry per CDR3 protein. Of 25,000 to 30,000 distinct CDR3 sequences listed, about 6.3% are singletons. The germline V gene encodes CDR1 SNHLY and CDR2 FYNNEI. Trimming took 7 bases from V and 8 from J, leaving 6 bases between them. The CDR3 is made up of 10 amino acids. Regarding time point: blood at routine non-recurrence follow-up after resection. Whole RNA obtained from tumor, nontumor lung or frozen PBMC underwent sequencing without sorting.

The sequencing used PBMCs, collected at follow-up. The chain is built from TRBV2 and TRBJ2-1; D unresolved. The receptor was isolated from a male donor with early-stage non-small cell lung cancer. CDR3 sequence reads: CASNSDEQFF. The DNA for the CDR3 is TGTGCCAGCAATTCAGATGAGCAGTTCTTC.